Sequencing of this T cell receptor beta chain was carried out in a study of blood T cell repertoires in COVID-19. Turning to the study itself: COVID-19 samples collected from the United States, Italy and Spain covered acute and convalescent phases.

Sequencing was performed with immunoSEQ multiplex PCR; in TCRdb, only in-frame clones are kept and a portion is missing. The sample contains approximately 250,000 clones, about 87% of which appear only once. This CDR3 contains 15 residues. CDR1 is MNHEY, CDR2 SVGAGI, per germline. Trimming at V came to 6 bases and at J to 5 bases, leaving 7 bases not matched to a gene. Participants were aged roughly 18 to 100 years from approximately 24 US areas. Participants reported their clinical history, and cohort assignment relied on those reports. This clonotype was sampled from a woman between 35 and 50 years old with acute COVID-19. Sequencing was performed on PBMCs or T cells enriched from blood (not recorded which). The genes are TRBV6-5 and TRBJ1-1; 12 bases line up with TRBD1. The CDR3 is CASRAGTGGDTEAFF. The CDR3 region has the DNA TGTGCCAGCAGAGCCGGGACAGGGGGCGATACTGAAGCTTTCTTT.